These 26 T cell receptor beta chains came from one sample sequenced in a study of T cells after yellow fever vaccination. One entry per CDR3 protein results from TCRdb running MiXCR on the 5' RACE reads. Here the sample spans some 97,000 distinct CDR3 sequences, roughly 6% being singletons. Sequenced material: CD8+ T cells sorted from PBMCs, taken 10 days after the yellow fever booster vaccination. The receptors shown here come from a man aged 18 to 29 who received the YFV17D yellow fever vaccine.

This clonotype came up many times. The chain carries TRBV14 and TRBJ2-1; D gene unclear. Germline V gene sequence: CDR1 SGHDN, CDR2 FVKESK. The CDR3 spans 17 residues. V lost 0 bases and J 3 bases, leaving 15 bases between the germline ends. The CDR3 sequence: CASSQDDRTYLYNEQFF. The CDR3 region has the DNA TGTGCCAGCAGCCAAGACGATCGGACCTACCTCTACAATGAGCAGTTCTTC.

The chain carries TRBV7-9 and TRBJ1-2; D call uncertain. CDR3 size: 14 residues. Per germline, CDR1 SEHNR and CDR2 FQNEAQ (reference sequence). V shed 1 base and J shed 1 base, with 7 bases lying between them. The CDR3: CASSLEGNNYGYTF. The CDR3 nucleotides are TGTGCCAGCAGCTTAGAAGGCAATAACTATGGCTACACCTTC.

This clonotype has a handful of counts. Mismatch with germline at one junction end may stem from a read error. The CDR3 sequence: CASSQGAGVVF. The CDR3 region has the DNA TGCGCCAGCAGCCAAGGAGCGGGGGTGGTCTTC. V and J are TRBV4-1 and TRBJ2-1; 8 bases agree with TRBD2. The CDR3 spans 11 residues. Germline assignment: CDR1 MGHRA and CDR2 YSYEKL.

This clonotype was recorded a few times. V is TRBV12-5 and J is TRBJ1-4; D call uncertain. There are 11 residues in the CDR3. Germline CDR1 and CDR2: LGHNT and FRNRAP. Trimming took 2 bases from V and 10 from J, leaving 5 bases between them. The CDR3 region is CASGLIGKLFF. Here the CDR3 DNA reads TGTGCTAGTGGTTTGATTGGAAAACTGTTTTTT.

In its sample, this clonotype was seen many times. The rearrangement uses TRBV4-3 and TRBJ2-2; D gene ambiguous. Germline V gene sequence: CDR1 LGHNA, CDR2 YSLEER. The CDR3 sequence is 17 residues long. V lost 1 base and J 1 base, leaving 13 bases between the germline ends. CDR3 protein: CASSQVSLPGNTGELFF. The CDR3 DNA reads as TGCGCCAGCAGCCAAGTATCCCTCCCGGGGAACACCGGGGAGCTGTTTTTT.

Only a few counts were recorded for this clonotype. The chain is built from TRBV9 and TRBJ2-3; 12 bases agree with TRBD2. This CDR3 comprises 15 residues. Germline V gene sequence: CDR1 SGDLS, CDR2 YYNGEE. After removal of 1 base from V and 4 bases from J, the junction contained 1 base not matched to a gene. The CDR3, as DNA: TGTGCCAGCAGCGTAACTAGCGGGGGGTCAGATACGCAGTATTTT. This gives the protein CASSVTSGGSDTQYF.

The chain is built from TRBV11-2 and TRBJ1-1; D possibly corresponds to TRBD1 (5 bases). Trimming removed 5 bases from V and 0 bases from J, with 13 bases in between. This CDR3 spans 15 amino acids. From germline, CDR1 is SGHAT and CDR2 FQNNGV. The CDR3 reads CASSPTESLNTEAFF. Here the CDR3 DNA reads TGTGCCAGCAGCCCGACAGAAAGCCTGAACACTGAAGCTTTCTTT.

This clonotype turned up a few times. J is TRBJ2-7 and V is TRBV11-3, with 9 bases that match TRBD1. V lost 3 bases to trimming and J lost 6 bases; unmatched junction nucleotides: 0. Per germline, CDR1 SGHNT and CDR2 YENEEA. The CDR3 extends over 12 amino acids. The CDR3 DNA is TGTGCCAGCAGCTTGACAGGGGGCGAGCAGTACTTC. It is translated as CASSLTGGEQYF.

The rearrangement joins TRBV6-2 or TRBV6-3 to TRBJ1-1; D perhaps matches TRBD1 (6 bases). The germline V gene encodes CDR1 MNHEY and CDR2 SVGEGT. The CDR3 totals 15 residues. The V and J ends lost 5 bases and 7 bases respectively, with 20 bases between them. CDR3 bases: TGTGCCAGCAGTACCTTCCCGACAGGAGAAATTGAAGCTTTCTTT. Protein sequence: CASSTFPTGEIEAFF.

This clonotype was counted at least ten times. This rearrangement joins TRBV30 to TRBJ1-5; D not resolved. The CDR3 runs to 13 residues. The V gene lost 0 bases and the J gene lost 4 bases, with 7 bases spanning the gap. Germline-derived CDR1 and CDR2 are GTSNPN and SVGIG (reference sequence). The CDR3 here is CAWSVAANQPQHF. The CDR3, as DNA: TGTGCCTGGAGTGTGGCAGCTAATCAGCCCCAGCATTTT.

This chain connects TRBV7-9 to TRBJ2-5; D gene unclear. From germline, CDR1 is SEHNR and CDR2 FQNEAQ (reference sequence). CDR3 size: 14 residues. The V and J ends lost 3 bases and 4 bases respectively, with 12 bases between them. The CDR3 loop is CASSFFASSETQYF. DNA for the CDR3: TGTGCCAGCAGCTTTTTCGCTAGTTCAGAGACCCAGTACTTC.

This clonotype was counted at least ten times. V and J are TRBV4-3 and TRBJ2-3; possible D gene TRBD2, 7 bases. The V gene lost 4 bases and the J gene lost 8 bases, with 16 bases spanning the gap. CDR3 length: 14 residues. Germline lookup yields CDR1 LGHNA and CDR2 YSLEER. CDR3 amino acids: CASSPMRGGGTQYF. The CDR3 DNA reads TGCGCCAGCAGCCCCATGAGGGGGGGCGGTACGCAGTATTTT.

This clonotype was recorded a few times. The chain has TRBV5-4 and TRBJ2-7, with D perhaps assigned TRBD1 or TRBD2 (5 bases each). CDR3 length: 14 amino acids. Trimming shortened V by 0 bases and J by 4 bases, and 11 bases separated the two germline ends. CDR1 and CDR2 from the germline V gene are SGHNT and YYREEE (reference sequence). The CDR3 loop reads CASSLGDEGYEQYV. Written as DNA, the CDR3 is TGTGCCAGCAGCTTGGGGGACGAGGGATACGAGCAGTACGTC.

V usage is TRBV12-3 or TRBV12-4 and J usage is TRBJ2-3; 8 nucleotides match TRBD2. The CDR3 has 16 residues. V was pared by 4 bases and J by 2 bases, with 8 bases of the junction left unmatched. This CDR3 is CASSWGGGLFTDTQYF. CDR3 coding DNA: TGTGCCAGCAGTTGGGGCGGGGGGTTATTCACAGATACGCAGTATTTT.

This clonotype was found many times. V and J are TRBV15 and TRBJ2-3; D tentatively reads TRBD1 or TRBD2 (5 bases each). This CDR3 region has 13 residues. Germline CDR1 is LNHNV and CDR2 is YYDKDF (reference sequence). The germline V and J ends were trimmed by 9 bases and 6 bases, with 16 bases remaining between them. This CDR3 is CATRDGSPDTQYF. CDR3 sequence (DNA): TGTGCCACTAGGGACGGATCCCCCGATACGCAGTATTTT.

This clonotype was observed at least ten times. The J gene is TRBJ2-1, the V gene TRBV6-4, with D perhaps TRBD1 (5 bases). The V end lost 3 bases, the J end lost 2 bases, and 5 bases lay between the germline ends. Germline loops: CDR1 MRHNA, CDR2 SNTAGT. The CDR3 is 13 residues long. The CDR3 spells CASSEDTYNEQFF. The CDR3 nucleotides are TGTGCCAGCAGTGAGGACACCTACAATGAGCAGTTCTTC.

The chain employs TRBV5-1 and TRBJ1-4; no definite D call. The CDR3 loop spans 16 amino acids. Trimming pared 1 base from V and 1 base from J, leaving 11 bases between. Germline CDR1 SGHRS, CDR2 YFSETQ. The CDR3 nucleotides are TGCGCCAGCAGCTTGAGTGAAAGAGGAACTAATGAAAAACTGTTTTTT. This codes for CASSLSERGTNEKLFF.

This clonotype occurred a few times. The chain joins TRBV12-3 or TRBV12-4 to TRBJ2-3; 9 bases are a match to TRBD1. V was pared by 6 bases and J by 4 bases, with 8 bases of the junction left unmatched. This CDR3 has 15 residues. CDR3 nucleotide sequence: TGTGCCAGCAGAGCTACAGGGGGCTGGGCAGATACGCAGTATTTT. Amino acids: CASRATGGWADTQYF.

J is TRBJ1-1 and V is TRBV7-9; no reliable D call. The germline gives CDR1 SEHNR, CDR2 FQNEAQ (reference sequence). Trimming took 2 bases from V and 7 from J, leaving 8 bases between them. The CDR3 extends over 12 amino acids. CDR3 DNA sequence: TGTGCCAGCAGCTTATTGCGGGGTGAAGCTTTCTTT. Translation: CASSLLRGEAFF.

This chain connects TRBV6-5 to TRBJ2-7; TRBD2 agrees at 8 bases. V gave up 5 bases and J gave up 4 bases; unmatched junction bases: 10. From germline, CDR1 is MNHEY and CDR2 SVGAGI. The CDR3 loop spans 15 amino acids. In DNA, the CDR3 is TGTGCCAGCAGTCCGGGGGGGACGCTGGTGTACGAGCAGTACTTC. Its protein is CASSPGGTLVYEQYF.

This chain connects TRBV6-2 or TRBV6-3 to TRBJ1-2; D is undetermined. V was pared by 2 bases and J by 4 bases, with 14 bases between. The V gene's germline CDR1 is MNHEY and CDR2 SVGEGT. The CDR3 is 15 residues long. CDR3 nucleotides: TGTGCCAGCAGTTACCCTGGCGCAGTGTTCTATGGCTACACCTTC. Protein: CASSYPGAVFYGYTF.

This clonotype was recorded a few times. This sequence joins TRBV4-1 and TRBJ1-1, with D hard to call. Germline CDR1 and CDR2: MGHRA and YSYEKL. The germline V and J ends were trimmed by 1 base and 8 bases, with 14 bases remaining between them. The CDR3 has 14 amino acids. CDR3 region: CASSQVSLITEAFF. The CDR3 DNA reads TGCGCCAGCAGCCAAGTTTCCTTAATAACGGAAGCTTTCTTT.

This clonotype was observed many times. The V and J genes are TRBV24-1 and TRBJ2-5; D uncertain. The CDR3 is 13 amino acids. Germline values: CDR1 KGHDR, CDR2 SFDVKD. The germline V and J ends were trimmed by 3 bases and 5 bases, with 9 bases remaining between them. DNA of the CDR3: TGTGCCACCAGTGATGTAGGTGAGGAGACCCAGTACTTC. It codes for CATSDVGEETQYF.

This CDR3 reads CSVITGGWSGNTIYF. The CDR3 nucleotides are TGCAGCGTAATAACAGGGGGCTGGTCTGGAAACACCATATATTTT. The chain recombines TRBV29-1 with TRBJ1-3; 9 nucleotides line up with TRBD1. Looked up from germline, CDR1 is SQVTM and CDR2 is ANQGSEA. The CDR3 runs to 15 residues. Trimming at V came to 6 bases and at J to 1 base, leaving 7 bases not matched to a gene.

The chain links TRBV10-3 to TRBJ1-3; D gene uncertain. Trimming stripped 6 bases from V and 0 bases from J, with 15 bases between. This CDR3 has 16 residues. Germline assignment: CDR1 ENHRY and CDR2 SYGVKD. The chain's CDR3 is CAIRPPELPSGNTIYF. The CDR3 bases are TGTGCCATCAGGCCCCCGGAGCTTCCCTCTGGAAACACCATATATTTT.

The rearrangement links TRBV29-1 to TRBJ1-1; weak D call: TRBD1 (6 bases). Looked up from germline, CDR1 is SQVTM and CDR2 is ANQGSEA. Trimming shortened V by 4 bases and J by 3 bases, and 9 bases separated the two germline ends. The CDR3 consists of 12 residues. CDR3 DNA sequence: TGCAGCGTTGGGGCAGGGGACACTGAAGCTTTCTTT. Translation: CSVGAGDTEAFF.